This T cell receptor beta chain was sequenced during a study of blood T cell repertoires in COVID-19. Using immunoSEQ multiplex PCR, the repertoire was profiled, and TCRdb retains in-frame clones only, with some absent. The sample includes about 130,000 clones, around 85% of them seen just once. This clone showed up just once. The junction does not match germline at one end; this may be a read error. This CDR3 has 13 amino acids. Sample: PBMCs or T cells enriched from blood (not recorded which). This receptor was taken from a man between 45 and 60 years old who had recovered from COVID-19. This rearrangement joins TRBV12-3 or TRBV12-4 to TRBJ1-5; D call uncertain. CDR3 sequence reads: CASSPGGLQAQHF. The CDR3 DNA sequence: TGTGCCAGCAGTCCCGGAGGGCTTCAGGCCCAGCATTTT.